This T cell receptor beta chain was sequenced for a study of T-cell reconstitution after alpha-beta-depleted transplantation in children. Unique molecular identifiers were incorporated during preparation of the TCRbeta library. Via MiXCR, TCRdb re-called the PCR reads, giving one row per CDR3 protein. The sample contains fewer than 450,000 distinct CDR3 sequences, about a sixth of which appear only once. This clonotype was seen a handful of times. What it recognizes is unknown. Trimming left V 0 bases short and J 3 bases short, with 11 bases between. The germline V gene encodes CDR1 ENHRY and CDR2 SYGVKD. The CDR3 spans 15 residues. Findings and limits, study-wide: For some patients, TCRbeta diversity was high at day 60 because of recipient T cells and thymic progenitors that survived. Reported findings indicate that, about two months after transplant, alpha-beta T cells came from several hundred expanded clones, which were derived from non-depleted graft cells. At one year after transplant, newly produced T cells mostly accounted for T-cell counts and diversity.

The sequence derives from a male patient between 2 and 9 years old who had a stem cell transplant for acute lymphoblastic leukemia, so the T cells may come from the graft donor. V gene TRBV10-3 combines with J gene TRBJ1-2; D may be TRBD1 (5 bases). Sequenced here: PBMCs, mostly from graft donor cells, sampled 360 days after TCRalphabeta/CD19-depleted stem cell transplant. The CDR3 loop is CAISESGRVDYGYTF. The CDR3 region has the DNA TGTGCCATCAGTGAGTCGGGCAGGGTGGACTATGGCTACACCTTC.